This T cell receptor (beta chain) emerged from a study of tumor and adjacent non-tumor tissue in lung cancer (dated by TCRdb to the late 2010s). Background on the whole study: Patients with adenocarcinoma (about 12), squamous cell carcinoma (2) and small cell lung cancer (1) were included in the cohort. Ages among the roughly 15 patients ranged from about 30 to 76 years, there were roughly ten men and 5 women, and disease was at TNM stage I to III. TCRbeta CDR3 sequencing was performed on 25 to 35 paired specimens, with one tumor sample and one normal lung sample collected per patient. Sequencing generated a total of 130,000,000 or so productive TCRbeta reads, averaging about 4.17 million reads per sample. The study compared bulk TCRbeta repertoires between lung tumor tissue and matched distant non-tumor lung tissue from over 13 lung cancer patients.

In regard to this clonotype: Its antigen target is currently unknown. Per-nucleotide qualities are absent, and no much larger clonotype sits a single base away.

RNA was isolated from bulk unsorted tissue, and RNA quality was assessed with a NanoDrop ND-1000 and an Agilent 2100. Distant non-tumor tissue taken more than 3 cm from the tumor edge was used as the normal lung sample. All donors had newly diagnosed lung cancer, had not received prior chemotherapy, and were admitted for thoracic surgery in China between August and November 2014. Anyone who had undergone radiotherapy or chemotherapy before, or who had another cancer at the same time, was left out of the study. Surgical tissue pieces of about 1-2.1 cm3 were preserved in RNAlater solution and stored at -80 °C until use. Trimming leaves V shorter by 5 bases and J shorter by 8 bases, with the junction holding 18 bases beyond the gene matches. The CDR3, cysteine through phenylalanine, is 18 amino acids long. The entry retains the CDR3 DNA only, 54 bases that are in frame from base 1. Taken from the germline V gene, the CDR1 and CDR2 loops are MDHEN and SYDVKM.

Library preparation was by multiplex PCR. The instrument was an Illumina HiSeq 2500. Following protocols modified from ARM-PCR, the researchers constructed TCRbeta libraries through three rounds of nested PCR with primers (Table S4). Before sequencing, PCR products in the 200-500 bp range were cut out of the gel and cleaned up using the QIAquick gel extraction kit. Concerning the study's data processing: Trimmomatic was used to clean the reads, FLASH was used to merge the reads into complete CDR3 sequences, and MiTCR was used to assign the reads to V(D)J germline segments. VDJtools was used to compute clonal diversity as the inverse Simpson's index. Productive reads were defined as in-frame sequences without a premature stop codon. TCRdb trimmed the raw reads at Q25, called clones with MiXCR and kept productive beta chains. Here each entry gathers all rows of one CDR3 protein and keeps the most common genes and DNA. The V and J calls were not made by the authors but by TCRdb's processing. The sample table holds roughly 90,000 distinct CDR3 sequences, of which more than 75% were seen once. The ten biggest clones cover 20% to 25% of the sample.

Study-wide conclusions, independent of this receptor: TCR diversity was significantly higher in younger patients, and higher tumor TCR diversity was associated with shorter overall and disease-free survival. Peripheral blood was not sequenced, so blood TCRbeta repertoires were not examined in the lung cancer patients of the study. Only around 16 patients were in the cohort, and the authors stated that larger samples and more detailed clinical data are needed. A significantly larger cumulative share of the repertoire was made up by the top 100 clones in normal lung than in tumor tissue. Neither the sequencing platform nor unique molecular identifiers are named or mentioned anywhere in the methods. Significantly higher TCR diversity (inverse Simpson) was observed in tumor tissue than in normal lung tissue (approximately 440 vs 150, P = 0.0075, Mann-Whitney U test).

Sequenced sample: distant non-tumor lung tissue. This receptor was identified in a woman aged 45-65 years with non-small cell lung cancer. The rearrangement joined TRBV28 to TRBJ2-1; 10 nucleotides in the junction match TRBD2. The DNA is TGTGCCAGCAGTCTTAGGGGTCCGGGACTAGCGCGGGAAGATGAGCAGTTCTTC. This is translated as CASSLRGPGLAREDEQFF.